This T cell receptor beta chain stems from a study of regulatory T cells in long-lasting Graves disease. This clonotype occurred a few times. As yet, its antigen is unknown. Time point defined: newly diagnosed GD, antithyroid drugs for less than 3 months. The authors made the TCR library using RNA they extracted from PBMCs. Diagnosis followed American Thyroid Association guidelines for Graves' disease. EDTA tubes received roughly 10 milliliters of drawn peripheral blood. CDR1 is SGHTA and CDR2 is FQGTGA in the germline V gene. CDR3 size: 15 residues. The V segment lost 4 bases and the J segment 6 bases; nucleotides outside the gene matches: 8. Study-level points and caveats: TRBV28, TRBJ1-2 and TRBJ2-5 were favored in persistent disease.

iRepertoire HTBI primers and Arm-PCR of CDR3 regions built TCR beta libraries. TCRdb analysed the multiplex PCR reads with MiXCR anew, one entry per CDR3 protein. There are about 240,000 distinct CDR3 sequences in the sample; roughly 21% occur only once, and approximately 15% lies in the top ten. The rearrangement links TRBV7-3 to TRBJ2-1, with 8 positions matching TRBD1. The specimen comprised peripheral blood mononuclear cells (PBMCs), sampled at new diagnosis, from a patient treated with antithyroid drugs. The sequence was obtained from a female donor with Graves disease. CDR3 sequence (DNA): TGTGCCAGCAGCTCCGCCGGGACAGGCCCCAATGAGCAGTTCTTC. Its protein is CASSSAGTGPNEQFF.